This passage covers 8 T cell receptor beta chains from one sample sequenced in a study of blood T cell repertoires in COVID-19. Profiling relied on immunoSEQ multiplex PCR, and the TCRdb table lists in-frame clones only, not all of them. In the table there are around 300,000 clones, around 90% of which are singletons. Sequencing used PBMCs or T cells enriched from blood (not recorded which). Receptors originate from a man aged 25-40 years who had recovered from COVID-19.

This rearrangement joins TRBV2 to TRBJ1-5; D not resolved. Germline loops: CDR1 SNHLY, CDR2 FYNNEI. Between the trimmed V and J ends, which lost 0 bases and 7 bases, there was a span of 13 bases. This CDR3 is 15 amino acids long. The chain's CDR3 is CASSEARGGSQPQHF. The DNA for the CDR3 is TGTGCCAGCAGTGAAGCGCGGGGAGGGAGCCAGCCCCAGCATTTT.

The rearrangement uses TRBV9 and TRBJ1-5; D possibly corresponds to TRBD1 (5 bases). This CDR3 spans 15 amino acids. V gave up 0 bases and J gave up 3 bases, with 10 bases separating them. Germline assignment: CDR1 SGDLS and CDR2 YYNGEE. The CDR3 DNA sequence: TGTGCCAGCAGCGTAGGGGGCGGGACCAATCAGCCCCAGCATTTT. This encodes CASSVGGGTNQPQHF.

This clone appeared once. CDR3 amino acids: CASRPGGEVEKLFF. The CDR3 DNA reads as TGTGCCAGCAGGCCAGGGGGCGAAGTCGAAAAACTGTTTTTT. The chain employs TRBV6-5 and TRBJ1-4; 8 bases agree with TRBD1. CDR3 length equals 14 residues. Germline values: CDR1 MNHEY, CDR2 SVGAGI. V lost 6 bases, J lost 8 bases, and 8 bases stayed unmatched.

This clone appeared once. The rearrangement uses TRBV28 and TRBJ2-7; 10 bases are a match to TRBD1. Germline V gene lookup returns CDR1 MDHEN and CDR2 SYDVKM. This CDR3 spans 15 amino acids. Losses at the gene ends were 6 bases for V and 4 bases for J; bases not matched to a gene: 9. This CDR3 is CASRPRGQGIYEQYF. The CDR3 coding sequence is TGTGCCAGCAGACCTCGGGGACAGGGGATTTACGAGCAGTACTTC.

About this clone itself: Additional DNA sequences in this sample encode the identical CDR3. The CDR3, as DNA: TGCGCCAGCAGCTTAGGAACAGAAGAGACCCAGTACTTC. Its translation is CASSLGTEETQYF. This chain joins TRBV5-1 and TRBJ2-5; no firm D call. Looked up from germline, CDR1 is SGHRS and CDR2 is YFSETQ. Between the trimmed V and J ends, which lost 2 bases and 3 bases, there was a span of 8 bases. CDR3 length equals 13 residues.

The J gene is TRBJ2-7, the V gene TRBV2; 11 nucleotides align to TRBD1. V shed 6 bases, J shed 7 bases, and the junction held 5 bases outside the gene matches. The CDR3 is made up of 13 amino acids. Germline V gene sequence: CDR1 SNHLY, CDR2 FYNNEI. This CDR3 reads CASRWTGGGEQYF. CDR3 bases: TGTGCCAGCAGGTGGACAGGGGGCGGAGAGCAGTACTTC.

The rearrangement uses TRBV2 and TRBJ1-5; 7 nucleotides line up with TRBD1. This CDR3 comprises 16 residues. V lost 5 bases, J lost 0 bases, and 7 bases stayed unmatched. Germline V gene lookup returns CDR1 SNHLY and CDR2 FYNNEI. CDR3 amino acids: CASSPRGQISNQPQHF. The CDR3 region has the DNA TGTGCCAGCAGTCCAAGGGGGCAGATTAGCAATCAGCCCCAGCATTTT.

This clone was seen only once. CDR3 nucleotides: TGTGCCAGCAGCTTAGGGACAGGGCGGGCTTTCTTT. It codes for CASSLGTGRAFF. The chain carries TRBV5-4 and TRBJ1-1; 9 bases map to TRBD1. Trimming took 2 bases from V and 11 from J; bases not matched to a gene: 4. The germline CDR1 and CDR2 sequences are SGHNT and YYREEE (reference sequence). The CDR3 runs 12 residues.